Presented here are 29 T cell receptor beta chains from one specimen sequenced in a study of T-cell memory formation after mild COVID-19. TCRdb called the 5' RACE reads again in MiXCR, with one record for every CDR3 protein. The table lists about 560,000 distinct CDR3 sequences, about 20% of them singletons. The specimen was PBMCs or a T cell subset sorted from them (not recorded which). Receptors were obtained from an adult woman who had mild COVID-19 (a few samples of this study predate the infection). Cell type and time point are not known.

The sample holds a few counts of this clonotype. The J gene is TRBJ2-3, the V gene TRBV7-9; TRBD2 matches 10 bases. Germline CDR1 reads SEHNR; CDR2 reads FQNEAQ (reference sequence). The V and J ends lost 8 bases and 4 bases, in that order; junction bases with no gene match: 6. This CDR3 region has 14 residues. The CDR3 sequence: CASRAGGPSDTQYF. In DNA, the CDR3 is TGTGCCAGCCGAGCGGGGGGGCCCTCAGATACGCAGTATTTT.

This clonotype has a handful of counts. V is TRBV7-6 and J is TRBJ2-5, with 9 bases aligning to TRBD1. The CDR3 extends over 15 amino acids. Trimming at V came to 1 base and at J to 5 bases, leaving 5 bases not matched to a gene. Germline lookup yields CDR1 SGHVS and CDR2 FNYEAQ. The CDR3 here is CASSLEGTGKETQYF. CDR3 DNA sequence: TGTGCCAGCAGCTTAGAGGGGACAGGGAAGGAGACCCAGTACTTC. The variable domain in full, completed from reference TRBV7-6 and TRBJ2-5, reads GAGVSQSPRYKVTKRGQDVALRCDPISGHVSLYWYRQALGQGPEFLTYFNYEAQQDKSGLPNDRFSAERPEGSISTLTIQRTEQRDSAMYRCASSLEGTGKETQYFGPGTRLLVL.

This chain connects TRBV11-2 to TRBJ2-7; perhaps TRBD1 as D (6 bases). Between the trimmed V and J ends, which lost 5 bases and 3 bases, there was a span of 14 bases. This CDR3 is built from 14 residues. Germline V gene data show CDR1 as SGHAT and CDR2 as FQNNGV. The CDR3 here is CASSQWTVSYEQYF. DNA for the CDR3: TGTGCCAGCAGCCAGTGGACAGTAAGCTACGAGCAGTACTTC.

The chain employs TRBV11-1 and TRBJ1-1; a weak D match, TRBD1 (6 bases). CDR1 and CDR2 from the germline V gene are SGHAT and FQDESV (reference sequence). The CDR3 loop spans 16 amino acids. V shed 5 bases and J shed 1 base, with 17 bases lying between them. As DNA, the CDR3 is TGTGCCAGCAGCGCTCGAACGGGACAACCGAACACTGAAGCTTTCTTT. This encodes CASSARTGQPNTEAFF.

V and J are TRBV5-1 and TRBJ2-3; TRBD1 might be the D (6 bases). The ends were cut back, 4 bases at V and 2 bases at J, with 11 bases in the middle. This CDR3 contains 14 residues. Germline loops: CDR1 SGHRS, CDR2 YFSETQ. Here the CDR3 DNA reads TGCGCCAGCAGCCCGGACAGACCCACAGATACGCAGTATTTT. Protein product: CASSPDRPTDTQYF.

The chain couples TRBV29-1 to TRBJ2-3; a possible D gene is TRBD2 (5 bases). In germline, CDR1 is SQVTM, CDR2 ANQGSEA. The V end lost 2 bases, the J end lost 0 bases, and 12 bases lay between the germline ends. The CDR3 is 15 amino acids. The CDR3 loop reads CSVEMRLASTDTQYF. CDR3 DNA: TGCAGCGTTGAAATGCGGCTAGCTAGCACAGATACGCAGTATTTT.

In this sample, this clonotype turned up a few times. The J gene is TRBJ2-1, the V gene TRBV12-3 or TRBV12-4, with TRBD2 matching over 7 bases. The CDR3 runs 14 residues. Trimming cost V 1 base and J 6 bases; bases outside gene matches: 3. This CDR3 reads CASSLVGTINEQFF. The CDR3 nucleotides read TGTGCCAGCAGTTTAGTAGGGACTATCAATGAGCAGTTCTTC.

The chain carries TRBV6-5 and TRBJ1-1; no reliable D call. V shed 3 bases and J shed 5 bases, with 10 bases lying between them. Germline V gives CDR1 MNHEY, CDR2 SVGAGI. This CDR3 has 13 residues. The CDR3 bases are TGTGCCAGCAGTTATTCGGCGGGGACTGAAGCTTTCTTT. Translating gives CASSYSAGTEAFF.

The chain employs TRBV7-9 and TRBJ1-6, with TRBD1 as a possible D gene (6 bases). Trimming stripped 1 base from V and 10 bases from J, with 20 bases between. CDR3 size: 17 residues. Germline V gives CDR1 SEHNR, CDR2 FQNEAQ (reference sequence). CDR3 nucleotide sequence: TGTGCCAGCAGCTTAGTAGGTATCGGCGGCAGGGGCTCACCCCTCCACTTT. Translating it yields CASSLVGIGGRGSPLHF.

The table lists this clonotype with a few counts. The genes are TRBV12-3 or TRBV12-4 and TRBJ2-7; D is ambiguous. With 6 bases removed from V and 2 bases from J, the gap between germline ends came to 11 bases. The CDR3 has 13 amino acids. CDR3 loop: CASRLGGTYEQYF. The DNA for the CDR3 is TGTGCCAGCAGACTCGGCGGTACCTACGAGCAGTACTTC.

The chain couples TRBV3-1 to TRBJ1-2; tentative D call: TRBD1 (6 bases). The CDR3 has 17 residues. The germline CDR1 and CDR2 sequences are LGHDT and YNNKEL (reference sequence). V lost 1 base and J 1 base, leaving 16 bases between the germline ends. The CDR3 coding sequence is TGTGCCAGCAGCCAAGGCGTTCTGACAGGATTTAACTATGGCTACACCTTC. This encodes CASSQGVLTGFNYGYTF.

V is TRBV20-1 and J is TRBJ1-1; no definite D call. CDR3 length: 15 amino acids. V was pared by 3 bases and J by 3 bases, with 17 bases between. The germline V gene encodes CDR1 DFQATT and CDR2 SNEGSKA (reference sequence). CDR3 sequence: CSARTRRGNYTEAFF. CDR3 nucleotides: TGCAGTGCTAGGACTAGAAGAGGGAACTACACTGAAGCTTTCTTT.

The table lists this clonotype with a few counts. The rearrangement links TRBV7-2 to TRBJ1-5; 7 bases align to TRBD1. Germline loops: CDR1 SGHTA, CDR2 FQGNSA. After removal of 5 bases from V and 7 bases from J, the junction contained 8 bases not matched to a gene. CDR3 length: 14 amino acids. The DNA for the CDR3 is TGTGCCAGCAGCAGTCGACAGGGTGGACAGCCCCAGCATTTT. This translates into CASSSRQGGQPQHF.

This clonotype was counted only a few times. The CDR3 coding sequence is TGTGCCAGCAGTTCGGCGGGAGTTTTCGTCGGGGAGCTGTTTTTT. Translating gives CASSSAGVFVGELFF. The rearrangement joins TRBV6-2 or TRBV6-3 to TRBJ2-2, with 7 bases matching TRBD2. The V segment lost 4 bases and the J segment 7 bases; nucleotides outside the gene matches: 9. The CDR3 has 15 amino acids. From germline, CDR1 is MNHEY and CDR2 SVGEGT.

V usage is TRBV7-6 and J usage is TRBJ2-3, with 8 bases matching TRBD2. V was pared by 4 bases and J by 3 bases, with 9 bases of the junction left unmatched. The CDR3 is 16 residues long. Germline CDR1 and CDR2: SGHVS and FNYEAQ. The CDR3 region has the DNA TGTGCCAGCAGCTCGACACCGGGACTAGAGACAGATACGCAGTATTTT. Protein: CASSSTPGLETDTQYF.

The V gene is TRBV30, the J gene TRBJ2-2; 14 positions agree with TRBD2. Germline values: CDR1 GTSNPN, CDR2 SVGIG (reference sequence). V lost 2 bases, J lost 5 bases, and 7 bases stayed unmatched. The CDR3 is 17 amino acids. The CDR3 DNA reads as TGTGCCTGGAGTATTGGACTAGCGGGAGGTAGAACCGGGGAGCTGTTTTTT. This gives the protein CAWSIGLAGGRTGELFF.

This clonotype has only a few counts. This rearrangement joins TRBV30 to TRBJ2-2; D is possibly TRBD1 (5 bases). Germline V CDR1 and CDR2: GTSNPN, SVGIG (reference sequence). Trimming took 2 bases from V and 6 from J, leaving 10 bases between them. This CDR3 has 13 amino acids. The CDR3: CAWSTDSSGELFF. DNA for the CDR3: TGTGCCTGGAGTACCGACAGTTCCGGGGAGCTGTTTTTT.

In this sample, this clonotype turned up many times. This chain links TRBV9 with TRBJ1-2; D is uncertain. The CDR3 runs to 15 residues. The germline V gene encodes CDR1 SGDLS and CDR2 YYNGEE. Trimming pared 0 bases from V and 7 bases from J, leaving 16 bases between. CDR3 sequence: CASSVGKGVRSGYTF. The CDR3, as DNA: TGTGCCAGCAGCGTAGGGAAGGGAGTTCGTAGTGGCTACACCTTC.

The sample holds a few counts of this clonotype. The rearrangement joins TRBV18 to TRBJ1-1; D is possibly TRBD1 (6 bases). Germline values: CDR1 KGHSH, CDR2 LQKENI. The CDR3 is 15 residues long. Trimming shortened V by 3 bases and J by 0 bases, and 11 bases separated the two germline ends. The CDR3 bases are TGTGCCAGCTCACCGACAGGCCGACTGAACACTGAAGCTTTCTTT. As protein: CASSPTGRLNTEAFF.

The J gene is TRBJ1-1, the V gene TRBV27; TRBD1 matches at 10 bases. The V segment lost 1 base and the J segment 6 bases; nucleotides outside the gene matches: 14. This CDR3 comprises 18 residues. Germline V gene sequence: CDR1 MNHEY, CDR2 SMNVEV (reference sequence). Written as DNA, the CDR3 is TGTGCCAGCAGTTTATTGTATAGAGACAGGGGGCTTCAGGCTGAAGCTTTCTTT. This translates into CASSLLYRDRGLQAEAFF.

The rearrangement joins TRBV3-1 to TRBJ2-5, with D uncertain. CDR1 LGHDT and CDR2 YNNKEL come from the germline V gene (reference sequence). Trimming removed 4 bases at V and 5 bases at J, with 14 bases between. The CDR3 spans 14 residues. The CDR3 region has the DNA TGTGCCAGCAGCCCCTCGGGCATTGGGGAGACCCAGTACTTC. This translates into CASSPSGIGETQYF.

The chain joins TRBV10-3 to TRBJ1-4; D is perhaps TRBD1 (5 bases). Looked up from germline, CDR1 is ENHRY and CDR2 is SYGVKD. The CDR3 contains 11 residues. Trimming left V 4 bases short and J 12 bases short, with 9 bases between. CDR3 region: CAISAGVELFF. The CDR3 coding sequence is TGTGCCATCAGTGCGGGGGTTGAACTGTTTTTT.

The chain couples TRBV4-2 to TRBJ2-6, with 9 bases matching TRBD1. With 1 base clipped from V and 0 bases from J, the junction kept 4 bases outside the gene matches. CDR1 LGHNA and CDR2 YNFKEQ come from the germline V gene. The CDR3 runs 18 residues. The CDR3, as DNA: TGTGCCAGCAGCCAAGGGACAGGGGCCGACTCTGGGGCCAACGTCCTGACTTTC. Translated, it gives CASSQGTGADSGANVLTF.

This rearrangement joins TRBV7-9 to TRBJ1-3, with D unclear. The CDR3 loop spans 15 amino acids. CDR1 SEHNR and CDR2 FQNEAQ come from the germline V gene (reference sequence). V was shortened by 0 bases and J by 3 bases, with 9 bases between the two germline ends. The CDR3 loop is CASSLARDDGNTIYF. CDR3 sequence (DNA): TGTGCCAGCAGCTTAGCCCGGGATGATGGAAACACCATATATTTT. Supplemented by reference TRBV7-9 and TRBJ1-3, the full variable domain reads DTGVSQNPRHKITKRGQNVTFRCDPISEHNRLYWYRQTLGQGPEFLTYFQNEAQLEKSRLLSDRFSAERPKGSFSTLEIQRTEQGDSAMYLCASSLARDDGNTIYFGEGSWLTVV.

The chain is built from TRBV6-5 and TRBJ1-1; D is unresolved. This CDR3 has 14 amino acids. V shed 0 bases and J shed 6 bases, with 11 bases lying between them. The germline CDR1 and CDR2 sequences are MNHEY and SVGAGI. CDR3 coding DNA: TGTGCCAGCAGTTACTCGATGAATAGCCCTGAAGCTTTCTTT. The encoded protein is CASSYSMNSPEAFF.

V is TRBV20-1 and J is TRBJ2-7; 9 positions match TRBD1. The CDR3 has 12 amino acids. V trimming: 6 bases; J trimming: 0 bases; junction bases outside the gene matches: 0. CDR1 is DFQATT, CDR2 SNEGSKA, per germline (reference sequence). The CDR3 loop is CSAGQGSYEQYF. The CDR3 DNA reads TGCAGTGCGGGACAGGGCTCCTACGAGCAGTACTTC.

Only a few counts were recorded for this clonotype. The V call is TRBV12-3 or TRBV12-4, the J call TRBJ2-1; D ambiguous. CDR3 length: 13 amino acids. Trimming cost V 5 bases and J 2 bases, with 7 bases left between them. The CDR3 sequence is CASSPTAYNEQFF. The DNA for the CDR3 is TGTGCCAGCAGTCCGACTGCCTACAATGAGCAGTTCTTC.

This sequence joins TRBV9 and TRBJ2-1, with 7 bases that match TRBD1. Germline CDR1 is SGDLS and CDR2 is YYNGEE. The junction had 14 bases not matched to a gene; V was cut back by 4 bases and J by 7 bases. This CDR3 spans 16 amino acids. CDR3 loop: CASSTRDREIRNEQFF. The CDR3 DNA follows: TGTGCCAGCAGCACCCGAGACAGGGAAATTAGGAATGAGCAGTTCTTC.

The chain employs TRBV12-3 or TRBV12-4 and TRBJ1-1; TRBD1 aligns across 10 bases. CDR3 size: 21 residues. The V and J ends lost 4 bases and 7 bases, in that order; junction bases with no gene match: 27. The CDR3 loop is CASSSHPLRDRGHGGGCEAFF. The CDR3 bases are TGTGCCAGCAGTTCACACCCCCTCCGGGACAGGGGCCATGGGGGGGGATGTGAAGCTTTCTTT.